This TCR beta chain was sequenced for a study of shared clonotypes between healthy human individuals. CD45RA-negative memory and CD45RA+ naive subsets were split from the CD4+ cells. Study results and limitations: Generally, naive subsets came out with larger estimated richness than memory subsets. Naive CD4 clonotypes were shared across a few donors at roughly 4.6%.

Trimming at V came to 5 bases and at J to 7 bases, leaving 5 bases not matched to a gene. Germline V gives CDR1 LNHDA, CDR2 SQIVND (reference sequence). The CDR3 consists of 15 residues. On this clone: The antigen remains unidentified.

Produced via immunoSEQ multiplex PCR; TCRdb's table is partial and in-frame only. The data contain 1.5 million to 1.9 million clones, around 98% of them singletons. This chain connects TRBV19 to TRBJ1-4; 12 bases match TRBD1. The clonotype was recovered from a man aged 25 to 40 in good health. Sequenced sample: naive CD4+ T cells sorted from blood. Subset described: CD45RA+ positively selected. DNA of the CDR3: TGTGCCAGTAGTGTCGGGACAGGGGGCCCTGAAAAACTGTTTTTT. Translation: CASSVGTGGPEKLFF.